This TCR beta chain was recovered during a study of graft-versus-host responses after intestinal transplantation. For the study at large: Those transplanted obtained multivisceral, liver-intestinal, or isolated intestinal grafts.

TCRdb's copy holds only in-frame clones and misses some; the assay was immunoSEQ multiplex PCR. The sample contains approximately 100,000 clones, roughly 88% of which appear only once. Germline trimming cut 5 bases from V and 4 bases from J; bases unmatched to any gene: 5. From germline, CDR1 is SGHRS and CDR2 YFSETQ. The CDR3 runs to 15 residues. This specimen was PBMCs, taken 255 days after intestinal transplant. V and J are TRBV5-1 and TRBJ2-1; 11 bases are shared with TRBD2. This sequence was found in a human patient who received an intestinal transplant, so some T cells may come from the graft donor. CDR3 sequence: CASREWTSGYNEQFF. In DNA, the CDR3 is TGCGCCAGCAGAGAATGGACTAGCGGGTACAATGAGCAGTTCTTC.